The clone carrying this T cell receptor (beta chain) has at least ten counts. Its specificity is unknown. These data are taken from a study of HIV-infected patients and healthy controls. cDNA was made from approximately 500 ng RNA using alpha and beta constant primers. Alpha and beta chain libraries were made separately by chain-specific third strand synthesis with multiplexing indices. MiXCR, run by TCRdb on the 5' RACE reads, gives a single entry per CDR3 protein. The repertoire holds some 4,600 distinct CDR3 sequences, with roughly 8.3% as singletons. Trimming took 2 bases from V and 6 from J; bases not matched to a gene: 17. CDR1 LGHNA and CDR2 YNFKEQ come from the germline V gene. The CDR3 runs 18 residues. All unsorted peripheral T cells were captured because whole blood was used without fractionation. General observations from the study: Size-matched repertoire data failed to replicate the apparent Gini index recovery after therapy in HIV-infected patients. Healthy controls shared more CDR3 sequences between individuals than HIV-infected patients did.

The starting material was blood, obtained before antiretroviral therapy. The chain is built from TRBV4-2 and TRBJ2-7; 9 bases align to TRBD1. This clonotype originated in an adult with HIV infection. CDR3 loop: CASSQPGQGTTTTSEQYF. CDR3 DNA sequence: TGTGCCAGCAGCCAACCGGGACAGGGTACCACCACCACCAGCGAGCAGTACTTC.